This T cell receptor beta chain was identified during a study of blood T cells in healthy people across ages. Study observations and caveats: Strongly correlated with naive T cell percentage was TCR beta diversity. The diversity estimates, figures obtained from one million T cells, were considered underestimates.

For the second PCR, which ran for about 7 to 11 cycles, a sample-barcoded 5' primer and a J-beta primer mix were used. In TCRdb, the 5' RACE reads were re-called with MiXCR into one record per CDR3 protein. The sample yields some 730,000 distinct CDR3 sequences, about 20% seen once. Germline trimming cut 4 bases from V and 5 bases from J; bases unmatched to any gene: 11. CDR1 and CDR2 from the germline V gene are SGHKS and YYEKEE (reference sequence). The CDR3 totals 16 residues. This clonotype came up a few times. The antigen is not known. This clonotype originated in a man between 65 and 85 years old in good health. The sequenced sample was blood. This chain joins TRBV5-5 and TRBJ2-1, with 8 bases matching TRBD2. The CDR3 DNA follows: TGTGCCAGCAGCCCGCCCCGACTAGCGACGGACAATGAGCAGTTCTTC. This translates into CASSPPRLATDNEQFF.